Following are 14 T cell receptor beta chains from one sample sequenced in a study of cytomegalovirus exposure and HLA in healthy donors (dated by TCRdb to between 2016 and 2019). Library creation used the immunoSEQ multiplex PCR assay. What TCRdb holds here is the immuneACCESS table cut down to in-frame rearrangements. Part of the clones is not present; checked against another copy, under half of the missing clones reflect an unresolved V gene, and the others are unexplained. The sample table contains under 50,000 clones; only one count was recorded for 94% of them. The ten largest clonotypes hold around 7.8% of the sample. Sequencing was carried out using PBMCs. All receptors derive from a woman aged 18-29 years in good health and CMV-seropositive.

The genes are TRBV5-4 and TRBJ2-7; D remains ambiguous. The CDR3 length is 13 residues. Trimming stripped 2 bases from V and 7 bases from J, with 13 bases between. Germline assignment: CDR1 SGHNT and CDR2 YYREEE (reference sequence). CDR3 in DNA: TGTGCCAGCAGCTTTACGGGTCGTGGTGAGCAGTACTTC. Translating it yields CASSFTGRGEQYF.

This clone was detected only once. The rearrangement joins TRBV18 to TRBJ2-1; TRBD1 agrees at 8 bases. Per the germline V gene, CDR1 is KGHSH and CDR2 is LQKENI. V lost 3 bases, J lost 0 bases, and 10 bases stayed unmatched. There are 18 residues in the CDR3. The CDR3 region is CASSPPIGTGHSYNEQFF. The CDR3 coding sequence is TGTGCCAGCTCACCCCCAATAGGGACAGGACACTCCTACAATGAGCAGTTCTTC.

The V gene is TRBV28, the J gene TRBJ2-2; D is perhaps TRBD2 (6 bases). Per germline, CDR1 MDHEN and CDR2 SYDVKM. With 4 bases removed from V and 4 bases from J, the gap between germline ends came to 16 bases. CDR3 length equals 16 residues. CDR3 protein: CASSSGESWGTGELFF. CDR3 in DNA: TGTGCCAGCAGTTCGGGGGAATCTTGGGGCACCGGGGAGCTGTTTTTT. Full variable domain (rest looked up from reference TRBV28 and TRBJ2-2): DVKVTQSSRYLVKRTGEKVFLECVQDMDHENMFWYRQDPGLGLRLIYFSYDVKMKEKGDIPEGYSVSREKKERFSLILESASTNQTSMYLCASSSGESWGTGELFFGEGSRLTVL.

The chain recombines TRBV9 with TRBJ2-1, with D perhaps matching TRBD2 (6 bases). Trimming shortened V by 0 bases and J by 8 bases, and 12 bases separated the two germline ends. The CDR3 runs 14 residues. Germline lookup yields CDR1 SGDLS and CDR2 YYNGEE. CDR3 sequence (DNA): TGTGCCAGCAGCGTAGGAACGGGAGCGGATGAGCAGTTCTTC. Translating gives CASSVGTGADEQFF. The full variable domain, its missing parts supplied by reference TRBV9 and TRBJ2-1, is DSGVTQTPKHLITATGQRVTLRCSPRSGDLSVYWYQQSLDQGLQFLIQYYNGEERAKGNILERFSAQQFPDLHSELNLSSLELGDSALYFCASSVGTGADEQFFGPGTRLTVL.

The V and J genes are TRBV6-1 and TRBJ1-2, with 8 bases identical to TRBD1. This CDR3 comprises 13 residues. V lost 1 base to trimming and J lost 6 bases; unmatched junction nucleotides: 1. CDR1 is MNHNS, CDR2 SASEGT, per germline. The CDR3 is CASSEDRGNGYTF. The CDR3 DNA sequence: TGTGCCAGCAGTGAAGACAGGGGGAATGGCTACACCTTC.

The CDR3 DNA reads TGTGCCAGCAGCTTAGGTTTATCGGGAGGGCTAGATGAGCAGTTCTTC. This translates into CASSLGLSGGLDEQFF. The chain uses TRBV11-2 and TRBJ2-1; TRBD2 matches 8 bases. The CDR3 has 16 residues. Germline V gene sequence: CDR1 SGHAT, CDR2 FQNNGV. V was clipped by 1 base and J by 8 bases; unmatched bases: 10.

The rearrangement joins TRBV5-6 to TRBJ1-6, with D uncertain. The CDR3 covers 12 residues. V was cut by 4 bases and J by 12 bases, with 11 bases left in between. Germline lookup yields CDR1 SGHDT and CDR2 YYEEEE. In DNA, the CDR3 is TGTGCCAGCAGCACTCCTCCTAGACCCCTCCACTTT. This gives the protein CASSTPPRPLHF.

The rearrangement uses TRBV19 and TRBJ2-3; D perhaps matches TRBD1 (6 bases). CDR3 size: 16 residues. CDR1 is LNHDA and CDR2 is SQIVND in the germline V gene (reference sequence). The germline V and J ends were trimmed by 2 bases and 2 bases, with 14 bases remaining between them. The CDR3 nucleotides are TGTGCCAGTAGTATATCCGGGGTGGGGGCCACAGATACGCAGTATTTT. It translates to CASSISGVGATDTQYF.

J is TRBJ1-5 and V is TRBV21-1; the table's D call of TRBD1 was not tested on the DNA. TRBV21-1 is given as a pseudogene. The CDR3 covers 16 residues. Here the CDR3 reads CASSKGARQGGQPQHF. CDR3 bases: TGTGCCAGCAGCAAAGGGGCGAGACAGGGCGGACAGCCCCAGCATTTT.

V and J are TRBV20-1 and TRBJ1-1; D is uncertain. The CDR3 contains 11 residues. Germline V gene lookup returns CDR1 DFQATT and CDR2 SNEGSKA (reference sequence). V lost 3 bases, J lost 2 bases, and 4 bases lay in between. Here the CDR3 reads CSASHNTEAFF. As DNA, the CDR3 is TGCAGTGCTAGCCATAACACTGAAGCTTTCTTT.

V usage is TRBV19 and J usage is TRBJ1-4; 9 bases match TRBD1. CDR1 is LNHDA, CDR2 SQIVND, per germline (reference sequence). This CDR3 contains 17 residues. The ends lost 3 bases at V and 0 bases at J; junction bases unmatched: 5. The CDR3: CASSIRTGVATNEKLFF. In DNA, the CDR3 is TGTGCCAGTAGTATCCGGACAGGGGTAGCAACTAATGAAAAACTGTTTTTT.

The chain couples TRBV29-1 to TRBJ2-7, with 12 bases that match TRBD1. Germline trimming cut 4 bases from V and 4 bases from J; bases unmatched to any gene: 2. This CDR3 has 13 amino acids. Germline V gene sequence: CDR1 SQVTM, CDR2 ANQGSEA. The CDR3 reads CSVGDRGQYEQYF. The CDR3, as DNA: TGCAGCGTTGGGGACAGGGGGCAATACGAGCAGTACTTC.

This clone was observed a few times. This chain joins TRBV2 and TRBJ2-7; D call uncertain. The germline gives CDR1 SNHLY, CDR2 FYNNEI. This CDR3 has 13 amino acids. The V end was cut by 6 bases, the J end by 3 bases, with 12 bases between. CDR3 DNA sequence: TGTGCCAGCAGGTCTACAGAATACTACGAGCAGTACTTC. It yields the protein CASRSTEYYEQYF.

This rearrangement joins TRBV6-4 to TRBJ2-1; 7 nucleotides line up with TRBD2. After removal of 3 bases from V and 4 bases from J, the junction contained 6 bases not matched to a gene. Germline V gene sequence: CDR1 MRHNA, CDR2 SNTAGT. The CDR3 has 15 amino acids. The CDR3 DNA is TGTGCCAGCAGTGAAGAAGCGGGGAGTTACAATGAGCAGTTCTTC. As protein: CASSEEAGSYNEQFF.